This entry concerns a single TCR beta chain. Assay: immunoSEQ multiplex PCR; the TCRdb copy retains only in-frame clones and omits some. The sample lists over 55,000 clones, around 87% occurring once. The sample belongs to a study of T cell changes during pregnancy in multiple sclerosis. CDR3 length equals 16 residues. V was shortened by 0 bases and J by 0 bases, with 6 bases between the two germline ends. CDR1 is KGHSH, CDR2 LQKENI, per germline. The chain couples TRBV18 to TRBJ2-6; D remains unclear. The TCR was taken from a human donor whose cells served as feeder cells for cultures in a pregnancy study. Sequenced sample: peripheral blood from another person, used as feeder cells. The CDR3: CASSPPQYSGANVLTF. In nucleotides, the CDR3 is TGTGCCAGCTCACCACCACAGTACTCTGGGGCCAACGTCCTGACTTTC.